Presented here are 28 T cell receptor beta chains from one specimen sequenced in a study of blood T cell repertoires in COVID-19 (dated by TCRdb to the early 2020s). Libraries were made using the immunoSEQ multiplex PCR assay. Drawn from immuneACCESS, this table holds only the in-frame rearrangements with V and J called that TCRdb kept. Clones are partly lost; checked studies trace under half to an unresolved V gene and leave the rest unexplained. The sample table contains about 80,000 clones; only one count was recorded for about four fifths of them. The ten largest account for less than 40% of the sample. The specimen was peripheral blood. The receptors stem from a man older than 75 with active or convalescent COVID-19.

This clone was found a few times. The chain recombines TRBV6-6 with TRBJ1-2; TRBD1 might be the D (5 bases). Per germline, CDR1 MNHNY and CDR2 SVGAGI (reference sequence). The ends were cut back, 0 bases at V and 2 bases at J, with 10 bases in the middle. This CDR3 is 15 amino acids long. The CDR3 reads CASSYSSSGNYGYTF. DNA of the CDR3: TGTGCCAGCAGTTACTCATCGTCAGGGAACTATGGCTACACCTTC.

V gene TRBV20-1 combines with J gene TRBJ2-1, with a weak D call TRBD2 (5 bases). With 3 bases removed from V and 9 bases from J, the gap between germline ends came to 9 bases. This CDR3 region has 11 residues. The V gene's germline CDR1 is DFQATT and CDR2 SNEGSKA (reference sequence). In nucleotides, the CDR3 is TGCAGTGCTAGTCGCGAGGGTGAGCAGTTCTTC. It is translated as CSASREGEQFF.

The CDR3 sequence is CASSLDTTNEKLFF. The CDR3 DNA reads TGCGCCAGCAGCTTGGACACCACTAATGAAAAACTGTTTTTT. This chain uses TRBV5-1 with TRBJ1-4, with D uncertain. CDR1 and CDR2 (germline): SGHRS, YFSETQ. Between the trimmed V and J ends, which lost 0 bases and 2 bases, there was a span of 5 bases. This CDR3 is 14 amino acids long.

The chain carries TRBV10-1 and TRBJ2-7; tentatively, D is TRBD2 (5 bases). V was pared by 3 bases and J by 1 base, with 13 bases between. Germline CDR1 and CDR2: WNHNN and SYGVQD (reference sequence). This CDR3 spans 15 amino acids. In DNA, the CDR3 is TGCGCCAGCAGTGAATCAGCGGATGGATCCTACGAGCAGTACTTC. This gives the protein CASSESADGSYEQYF.

The V call is TRBV4-3, the J call TRBJ2-3; 8 bases are a match to TRBD2. Looked up from germline, CDR1 is LGHNA and CDR2 is YSLEER. The CDR3 consists of 17 residues. Trimming at V came to 4 bases and at J to 4 bases, leaving 13 bases not matched to a gene. The CDR3 reads CASSLGLREGLADTQYF. The CDR3 bases are TGCGCCAGCAGCCTTGGGCTACGGGAGGGCCTGGCAGATACGCAGTATTTT.

V gene TRBV9 combines with J gene TRBJ2-5; 10 bases map to TRBD2. Trimming removed 0 bases from V and 5 bases from J; junction bases left unmatched: 4. Germline-derived CDR1 and CDR2 are SGDLS and YYNGEE. The CDR3 extends over 15 amino acids. The CDR3 DNA reads as TGTGCCAGCAGCGTAGGCAGCGGGGGGGACGAGACCCAGTACTTC. It encodes CASSVGSGGDETQYF. Filled out from reference TRBV9 and TRBJ2-5, the complete variable domain reads DSGVTQTPKHLITATGQRVTLRCSPRSGDLSVYWYQQSLDQGLQFLIQYYNGEERAKGNILERFSAQQFPDLHSELNLSSLELGDSALYFCASSVGSGGDETQYFGPGTRLLVL.

In the case of this clone: The sample contains more than one DNA sequence encoding this CDR3. The chain recombines TRBV18 with TRBJ1-1; TRBD1 aligns across 7 bases. V shed 3 bases and J 4 bases; nucleotides not matched to a gene: 2. The CDR3 has 13 amino acids. Germline V lookup: CDR1 KGHSH, CDR2 LQKENI. The CDR3 loop is CASSPAGGTEAFF. For the CDR3, the DNA is TGTGCCAGCTCACCGGCAGGGGGCACTGAAGCTTTCTTT.

The chain combines TRBV3-1 (or the pseudogene TRBV3-2) with TRBJ1-2; D gene ambiguous. Germline lookup yields CDR1 LGHDT and CDR2 YNNKEL (reference sequence). The CDR3 runs to 12 residues. Trimming cost V 0 bases and J 6 bases, with 5 bases left between them. The CDR3 region has the DNA TGTGCCAGCAGCCAAGAGAGGGATGGCTACACCTTC. Its translation is CASSQERDGYTF.

This chain connects TRBV10-3 to TRBJ2-1; D possibly corresponds to TRBD1 (6 bases). CDR3 length: 14 amino acids. Germline V lookup: CDR1 ENHRY, CDR2 SYGVKD. Trimming took off 6 bases at V and 7 bases at J, with 16 bases between the two ends. The CDR3 sequence is CAISQGTGSNEQFF. CDR3 DNA: TGTGCCATCAGCCAGGGGACGGGGTCGAATGAGCAGTTCTTC.

CDR3 protein: CASRGQGANTGELFF. The CDR3 nucleotides read TGTGCCAGCAGGGGACAGGGGGCGAACACCGGGGAGCTGTTTTTT. The chain joins TRBV6-5 to TRBJ2-2, with TRBD1 identical over 11 bases. J gave up 0 bases and V 6 bases, and 0 bases lay outside the gene matches. The CDR3 is 15 amino acids. Germline CDR1 reads MNHEY; CDR2 reads SVGAGI.

This chain uses TRBV18 with TRBJ2-2; 10 bases line up with TRBD1. Germline loops: CDR1 KGHSH, CDR2 LQKENI. The CDR3 runs 15 residues. The J segment lost 4 bases and the V segment lost 6 bases, leaving 5 bases of the junction unmatched. CDR3 amino acids: CASSQDRGSTGELFF. The CDR3 DNA sequence: TGTGCCAGCTCTCAGGACAGGGGGAGCACCGGGGAGCTGTTTTTT.

This chain connects TRBV7-2 to TRBJ2-1, with 9 bases that match TRBD2. V lost 3 bases to trimming and J lost 0 bases; unmatched junction nucleotides: 12. Germline CDR1 SGHTA, CDR2 FQGNSA. The CDR3 totals 19 residues. Here the CDR3 reads CASSFRSSGRFSSYNEQFF. CDR3 DNA sequence: TGTGCCAGCAGCTTTCGTTCCAGCGGGAGGTTCAGCTCCTACAATGAGCAGTTCTTC.

The chain carries TRBV5-4 and TRBJ2-2; 10 nucleotides line up with TRBD1. This CDR3 comprises 16 residues. CDR1 SGHNT and CDR2 YYREEE come from the germline V gene (reference sequence). The V and J ends lost 0 bases and 5 bases, in that order; junction bases with no gene match: 4. The CDR3 nucleotides read TGTGCCAGCAGCTTGGGGACAGGGGGGGGGACCGGGGAGCTGTTTTTT. This codes for CASSLGTGGGTGELFF.

This rearrangement joins TRBV6-5 to TRBJ1-1, with TRBD1 matching over 8 bases. The CDR3 runs 15 residues. Germline V gene lookup returns CDR1 MNHEY and CDR2 SVGAGI. The J segment lost 2 bases and the V segment lost 10 bases, leaving 12 bases of the junction unmatched. The CDR3 DNA reads TGTGCCACCCCCGAGAACAGGGGGATTAACACTGAAGCTTTCTTT. Translated, it gives CATPENRGINTEAFF.

This CDR3 reads CASSLPAGQETQYF. CDR3 nucleotide sequence: TGCGCCAGCAGCCTTCCAGCAGGACAAGAGACCCAGTACTTC. The chain uses TRBV4-1 and TRBJ2-5; D remains unclear. With 4 bases removed from V and 2 bases from J, the gap between germline ends came to 11 bases. CDR1 is MGHRA, CDR2 YSYEKL, per germline. The CDR3 loop spans 14 amino acids.

This rearrangement joins TRBV11-2 to TRBJ1-4, with D tentatively TRBD1 (6 bases). Germline V gene lookup returns CDR1 SGHAT and CDR2 FQNNGV. The CDR3 runs to 17 residues. V was shortened by 5 bases and J by 8 bases, with 24 bases between the two germline ends. The DNA of the CDR3 is TGTGCCAGCAGCCGACAACCAACAAACAGGGTGGTAGAAAAACTGTTTTTT. Translating it yields CASSRQPTNRVVEKLFF.

The chain combines TRBV11-2 with TRBJ2-7, with 12 bases that match TRBD2. The CDR3 runs to 15 residues. The trim removed 6 bases at V and 6 bases at J, leaving 9 bases unmatched. Germline V gene sequence: CDR1 SGHAT, CDR2 FQNNGV. The CDR3 loop reads CASRRPGLAGSEQYF. The CDR3 nucleotides are TGTGCCAGCAGGAGACCGGGACTAGCGGGTTCCGAGCAGTACTTC. Combining the CDR3 with reference TRBV11-2 and TRBJ2-7 gives the whole variable domain EAGVAQSPRYKIIEKRQSVAFWCNPISGHATLYWYQQILGQGPKLLIQFQNNGVVDDSQLPKDRFSAERLKGVDSTLKIQPAKLEDSAVYLCASRRPGLAGSEQYFGPGTRLTVT.

The chain has TRBV18 and TRBJ2-7; 7 bases agree with TRBD1. The CDR3 has 13 amino acids. The germline gives CDR1 KGHSH, CDR2 LQKENI. The V segment lost 8 bases and the J segment 3 bases; nucleotides outside the gene matches: 7. CDR3 region: CASAEGAVYEQYF. The DNA of the CDR3 is TGTGCCAGCGCCGAGGGGGCGGTCTACGAGCAGTACTTC.

V gene TRBV2 combines with J gene TRBJ1-3; 9 bases map to TRBD1. Germline V lookup: CDR1 SNHLY, CDR2 FYNNEI. Trimming at V came to 5 bases and at J to 2 bases, leaving 7 bases not matched to a gene. This CDR3 contains 16 residues. The CDR3 loop is CASSRGQGTAGNTIYF. The CDR3 nucleotides are TGTGCCAGCAGTAGGGGACAGGGAACAGCTGGAAACACCATATATTTT.

The sample holds one count of this clone. CDR3 DNA: TGTGCCAGTTCATCTAGGGGGGGCGGCCAAGAGACCCAGTACTTC. It codes for CASSSRGGGQETQYF. The chain combines TRBV5-8 with TRBJ2-5, with a possible D match to TRBD2 (7 bases). With 8 bases removed from V and 1 base from J, the gap between germline ends came to 18 bases. Germline V gene sequence: CDR1 SGHTS, CDR2 YDEGEE. The CDR3 has 15 residues.

The rearrangement uses TRBV6-5 and TRBJ2-5; maybe TRBD2 (6 bases). The CDR3 spans 14 residues. Deletions cut 6 bases from V and 3 bases from J, with 14 bases between. From germline, CDR1 is MNHEY and CDR2 SVGAGI. The CDR3 here is CASRTSGHEETQYF. As DNA, the CDR3 is TGTGCCAGCAGGACCAGCGGGCACGAAGAGACCCAGTACTTC.

V gene TRBV18 combines with J gene TRBJ1-1; tentative D call: TRBD1 (6 bases). V lost 2 bases and J 3 bases, leaving 16 bases between the germline ends. Per germline, CDR1 KGHSH and CDR2 LQKENI. The CDR3 is made up of 16 amino acids. Here the CDR3 DNA reads TGTGCCAGCTCACCATCGGGGGGCCGCACCCACACTGAAGCTTTCTTT. Translating gives CASSPSGGRTHTEAFF.

The chain combines TRBV5-6 with TRBJ1-3; D remains unclear. Germline-derived CDR1 and CDR2 are SGHDT and YYEEEE. The V gene lost 2 bases and the J gene lost 0 bases, with 9 bases spanning the gap. This CDR3 comprises 15 residues. This CDR3 reads CASSFGRISGNTIYF. For the CDR3, the DNA is TGTGCCAGCAGCTTTGGCCGAATCTCTGGAAACACCATATATTTT. The whole variable domain, filled in from reference TRBV5-6 and TRBJ1-3, reads DAGVTQSPTHLIKTRGQQVTLRCSPKSGHDTVSWYQQALGQGPQFIFQYYEEEERQRGNFPDRFSGHQFPNYSSELNVNALLLGDSALYLCASSFGRISGNTIYFGEGSWLTVV.

The chain carries TRBV25-1 and TRBJ2-1; D may be TRBD2 (6 bases). Germline V gene lookup returns CDR1 MGHDK and CDR2 SYGVNS. Trimming pared 10 bases from V and 2 bases from J, leaving 21 bases between. This CDR3 region has 16 residues. CDR3: CATTQAGSGTYNEQFF. The CDR3 nucleotides read TGTGCCACCACTCAGGCCGGGAGTGGGACCTACAATGAGCAGTTCTTC.

Here the CDR3 DNA reads TGTGCCAGTAGAAGGACAGGAGTCATTGAAGCTTTCTTT. Translated: CASRRTGVIEAFF. V gene TRBV19 combines with J gene TRBJ1-1; TRBD1 agrees at 7 bases. V shed 6 bases, J shed 7 bases, and the junction held 8 bases outside the gene matches. Germline V gives CDR1 LNHDA, CDR2 SQIVND (reference sequence). CDR3 length: 13 residues.

CDR3 nucleotide sequence: TGTGCCAGCAGTTCAAAGGGGCCCTACGAGCAGTACTTC. Translation gives CASSSKGPYEQYF. This chain links TRBV11-3 with TRBJ2-7, with D possibly being TRBD1 (5 bases). CDR1 and CDR2 from the germline V gene are SGHNT and YENEEA. This CDR3 spans 13 amino acids. Trimming stripped 6 bases from V and 2 bases from J, with 11 bases between.

The chain couples TRBV11-2 to TRBJ1-1; 7 nucleotides line up with TRBD1. Unmatched junction bases numbered 7, after V lost 3 bases and J lost 6 bases. Germline CDR1 reads SGHAT; CDR2 reads FQNNGV. CDR3 size: 14 residues. DNA of the CDR3: TGTGCCAGCAGCTTGGGACAGCCTAGGGCTGAAGCTTTCTTT. It encodes CASSLGQPRAEAFF.

This clone was counted a single time. J is TRBJ1-1 and V is TRBV14, with a weak D call TRBD1 (5 bases). Trimming shortened V by 1 base and J by 3 bases, and 6 bases separated the two germline ends. The germline V gene encodes CDR1 SGHDN and CDR2 FVKESK. The CDR3 length is 13 residues. CDR3 DNA: TGTGCCAGCAGCCAAGGACAGCACACTGAAGCTTTCTTT. It encodes CASSQGQHTEAFF.